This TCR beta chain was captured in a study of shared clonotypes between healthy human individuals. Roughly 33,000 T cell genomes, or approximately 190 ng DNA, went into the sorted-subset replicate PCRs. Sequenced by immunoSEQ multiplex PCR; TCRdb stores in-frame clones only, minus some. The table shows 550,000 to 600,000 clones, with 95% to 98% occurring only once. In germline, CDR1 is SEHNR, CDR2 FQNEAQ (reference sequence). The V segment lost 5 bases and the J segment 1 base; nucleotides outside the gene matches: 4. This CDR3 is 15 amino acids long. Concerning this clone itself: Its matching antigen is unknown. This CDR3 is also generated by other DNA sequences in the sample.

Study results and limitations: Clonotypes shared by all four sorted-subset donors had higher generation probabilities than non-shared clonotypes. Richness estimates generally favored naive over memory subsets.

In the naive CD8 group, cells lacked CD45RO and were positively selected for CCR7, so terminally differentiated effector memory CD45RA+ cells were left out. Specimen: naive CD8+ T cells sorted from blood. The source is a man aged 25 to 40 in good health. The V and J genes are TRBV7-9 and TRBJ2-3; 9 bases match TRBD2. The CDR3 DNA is TGTGCCAGCAGCCCCCGGACTAGCGGCACAGATACGCAGTATTTT. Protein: CASSPRTSGTDTQYF.